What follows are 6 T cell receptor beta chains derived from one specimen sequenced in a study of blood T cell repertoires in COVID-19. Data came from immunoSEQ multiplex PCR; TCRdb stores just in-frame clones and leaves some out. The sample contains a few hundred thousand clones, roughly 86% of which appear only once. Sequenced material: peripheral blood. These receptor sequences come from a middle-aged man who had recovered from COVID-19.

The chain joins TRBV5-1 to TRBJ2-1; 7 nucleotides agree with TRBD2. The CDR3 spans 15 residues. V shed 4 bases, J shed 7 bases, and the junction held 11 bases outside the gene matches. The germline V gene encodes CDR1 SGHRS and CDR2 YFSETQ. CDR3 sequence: CASSPGLAALNEQFF. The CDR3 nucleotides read TGCGCCAGCAGCCCCGGGCTAGCGGCCTTAAATGAGCAGTTCTTC. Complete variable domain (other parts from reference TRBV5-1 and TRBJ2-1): KAGVTQTPRYLIKTRGQQVTLSCSPISGHRSVSWYQQTPGQGLQFLFEYFSETQRNKGNFPGRFSGRQFSNSRSEMNVSTLELGDSALYLCASSPGLAALNEQFFGPGTRLTVL.

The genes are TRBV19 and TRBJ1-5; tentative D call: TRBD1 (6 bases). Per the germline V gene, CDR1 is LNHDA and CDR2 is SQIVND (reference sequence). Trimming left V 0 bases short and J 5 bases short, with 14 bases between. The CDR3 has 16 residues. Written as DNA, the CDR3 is TGTGCCAGTAGTATAGAGAGGGGGGGGTCTGATCAGCCCCAGCATTTT. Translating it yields CASSIERGGSDQPQHF.

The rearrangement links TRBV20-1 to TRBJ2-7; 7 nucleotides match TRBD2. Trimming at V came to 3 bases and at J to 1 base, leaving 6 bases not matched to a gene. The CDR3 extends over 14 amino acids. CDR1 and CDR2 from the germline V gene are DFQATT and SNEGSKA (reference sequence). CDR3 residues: CSASGGGTSYEQYF. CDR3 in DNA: TGCAGTGCTAGTGGGGGGGGAACTTCCTACGAGCAGTACTTC.

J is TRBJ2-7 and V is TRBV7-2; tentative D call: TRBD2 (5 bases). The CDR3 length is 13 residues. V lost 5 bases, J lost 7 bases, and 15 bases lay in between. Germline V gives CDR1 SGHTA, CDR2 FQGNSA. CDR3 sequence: CASSRPRTDEQYF. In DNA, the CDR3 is TGTGCCAGCAGCCGCCCCCGGACTGATGAGCAGTACTTC.

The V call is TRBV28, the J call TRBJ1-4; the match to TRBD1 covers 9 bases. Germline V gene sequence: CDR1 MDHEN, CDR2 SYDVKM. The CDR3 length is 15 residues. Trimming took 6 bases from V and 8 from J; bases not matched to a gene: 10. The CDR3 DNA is TGTGCCAGCAGCGACTTGCGGACAGGGGTCGAAAAACTGTTTTTT. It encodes CASSDLRTGVEKLFF.

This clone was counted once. CDR3 DNA: TGCGCCAGCAGCCCCCACCAGGGAGGAAGGGAAAAACTGTTTTTT. Protein product: CASSPHQGGREKLFF. This rearrangement joins TRBV5-1 to TRBJ1-4; tentatively, D is TRBD1 (5 bases). The CDR3 is 15 residues long. Germline CDR1 and CDR2: SGHRS and YFSETQ. V gave up 4 bases and J gave up 8 bases, with 18 bases separating them. The full variable domain, with the rest looked up from reference TRBV5-1 and TRBJ1-4, is KAGVTQTPRYLIKTRGQQVTLSCSPISGHRSVSWYQQTPGQGLQFLFEYFSETQRNKGNFPGRFSGRQFSNSRSEMNVSTLELGDSALYLCASSPHQGGREKLFFGSGTQLSVL.